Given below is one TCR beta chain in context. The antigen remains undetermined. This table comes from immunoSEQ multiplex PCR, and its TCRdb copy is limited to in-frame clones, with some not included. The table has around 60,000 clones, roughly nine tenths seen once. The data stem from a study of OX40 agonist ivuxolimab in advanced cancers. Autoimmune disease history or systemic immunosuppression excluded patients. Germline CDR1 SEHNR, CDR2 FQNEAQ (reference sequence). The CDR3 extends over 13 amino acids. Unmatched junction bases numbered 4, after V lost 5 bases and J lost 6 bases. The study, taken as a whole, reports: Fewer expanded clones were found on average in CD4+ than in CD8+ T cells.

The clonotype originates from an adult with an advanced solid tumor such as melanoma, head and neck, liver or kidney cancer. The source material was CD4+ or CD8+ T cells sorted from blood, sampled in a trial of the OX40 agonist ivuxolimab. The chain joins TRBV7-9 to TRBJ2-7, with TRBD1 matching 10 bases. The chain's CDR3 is CASSQTGGGEQYF. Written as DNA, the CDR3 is TGTGCCAGCAGCCAGACAGGGGGCGGCGAGCAGTACTTC.